Below are 5 T cell receptor beta chains sequenced from a single sample in a study of T-cell memory formation after mild COVID-19. In TCRdb, the 5' RACE reads were re-called with MiXCR into one record per CDR3 protein. The sample includes approximately 260,000 distinct CDR3 sequences, 16% of them seen just once. Sequenced input: PBMCs or a T cell subset sorted from them (not recorded which). These receptors came from a man between 18 and 29 years old who had mild COVID-19 (a few samples of this study predate the infection). Cell type and time point are not known.

Of note for this clonotype: This is likely a read error, given that the CDR3 carries no conserved phenylalanine or tryptophan at its end. The DNA is omitted, as the CDR3 cannot be located on it reliably, and the CDR3 follows TCRdb's listing. The V gene is TRBV19, the J gene TRBJ2-3; no DNA check was done on the table's D call, TRBD2. The CDR3 contains 13 residues when both ends are counted. From germline, CDR1 is LNHDA and CDR2 SQIVND (reference sequence). This CDR3 reads CASSSTGSRRMTS.

V gene TRBV20-1 combines with J gene TRBJ2-5; 8 bases are a match to TRBD2. Per germline, CDR1 DFQATT and CDR2 SNEGSKA (reference sequence). This CDR3 comprises 14 residues. J was trimmed by 3 bases and V by 6 bases; bases with no gene match: 9. The CDR3 DNA is TGCAGTGCGTCCCTAGCGGGTGCCAAAGAGACCCAGTACTTC. Encoded protein: CSASLAGAKETQYF.

The genes are TRBV7-2 and TRBJ1-6, with TRBD1 as a possible D gene (5 bases). The germline V gene has CDR1 SGHTA and CDR2 FQGNSA. Trimming took off 5 bases at V and 12 bases at J, with 17 bases between the two ends. CDR3 size: 14 residues. CDR3 amino acids: CASSPGGGVKPLHF. The CDR3, as DNA: TGTGCCAGCAGCCCGGGGGGAGGGGTTAAACCCCTCCACTTT.

This clonotype was observed a few times. This sequence joins TRBV5-6 and TRBJ2-7; weak D call: TRBD1 (6 bases). Germline CDR1 is SGHDT and CDR2 is YYEEEE. V shed 4 bases and J shed 3 bases, with 17 bases lying between them. There are 15 residues in the CDR3. The CDR3 region is CASSRGVGANYEQYF. CDR3 in DNA: TGTGCCAGCAGCCGTGGCGTGGGGGCAAACTACGAGCAGTACTTC.

There are a few counts of this clonotype. The V call is TRBV28, the J call TRBJ2-3; 7 nucleotides agree with TRBD1. The V and J ends lost 0 bases and 6 bases, in that order; junction bases with no gene match: 6. The CDR3 is 15 amino acids. Germline assignment: CDR1 MDHEN and CDR2 SYDVKM. The CDR3 region has the DNA TGTGCCAGCAGTTTATGGGACAGGCAGTTCGATACGCAGTATTTT. Amino acid sequence: CASSLWDRQFDTQYF.